A selection of T cell receptor beta chains follows, all from one sample in a study of blood T cell repertoires in COVID-19. Profiled with immunoSEQ multiplex PCR; TCRdb holds only in-frame clones, not every one. The sample lists hundreds of thousands of clones, 65% to 85% occurring once. The sequenced sample was peripheral blood. The source of these receptors is a man aged 40-50 years with acute or convalescent COVID-19. Both conserved end residues are part of each CDR3. Each record gives: CDR3 protein, CDR3 DNA, clone size, D gene, J gene, V gene. The D gene is left open where the match is weak. Not every row has a clone size; where given, it reads once, few, many or a size class.

CDR3: CASSLQGGEYDEQFF
DNA: TGCGCCAGCAGCTTACAGGGGGGAGAGTATGATGAGCAGTTCTTC
size: NA
D: TRBD1
J: TRBJ2-1
V: TRBV5-1

CDR3: CSARRNLGTGNTEAFF
DNA: TGCAGCGCCAGGCGGAATCTGGGGACAGGGAACACTGAAGCTTTCTTT
size: NA
D: TRBD1
J: TRBJ1-1
V: TRBV29-1

CDR3: CASIPGRNTEAFF
DNA: TGTGCCAGCATCCCCGGTAGGAACACTGAAGCTTTCTTT
size: NA
D: NA
J: TRBJ1-1
V: TRBV2

CDR3: CASSLPGPLRTEAFF
DNA: TGTGCCAGCAGCTTACCAGGGCCGTTGAGGACTGAAGCTTTCTTT
size: NA
D: NA
J: TRBJ1-1
V: TRBV11-1

CDR3: CASSILAESTDTQYF
DNA: TGTGCCAGTAGTATACTAGCTGAATCCACAGATACGCAGTATTTT
size: once
D: NA
J: TRBJ2-3
V: TRBV19

CDR3: CASSQDSSTGSNQYF
DNA: TGTGCCAGCAGCCAAGATTCATCTACAGGGTCCAATCAGTACTTC
size: NA
D: NA
J: TRBJ2-4
V: TRBV3-1/TRBV3-2

CDR3: CASSVSGTVYNSPLHF
DNA: TGTGCCAGCAGCGTATCCGGGACAGTTTATAATTCACCCCTCCACTTT
size: once
D: TRBD1
J: TRBJ1-6
V: TRBV7-2

CDR3: CASSLFSTEPYEQYF
DNA: TGTGCCAGCAGTTTATTTTCCACAGAACCCTACGAGCAGTACTTC
size: NA
D: NA
J: TRBJ2-7
V: TRBV28

CDR3: CASSLRGNYNSPLHF
DNA: TGTGCCAGCAGCTTGAGGGGGAACTATAATTCACCCCTCCACTTT
size: NA
D: NA
J: TRBJ1-6
V: TRBV5-6

CDR3: CASSPLAGASTDTQYF
DNA: TGTGCCAGCAGTCCCCTAGCGGGAGCTAGCACAGATACGCAGTATTTT
size: NA
D: TRBD2
J: TRBJ2-3
V: TRBV28

CDR3: CASGLSGNTGELFF
DNA: TGTGCCAGCGGGCTGAGCGGTAACACCGGGGAGCTGTTTTTT
size: NA
D: NA
J: TRBJ2-2
V: TRBV28

CDR3: CASSLRTGGSIQYF
DNA: TGTGCCAGCAGTTTACGGACAGGGGGGAGCATTCAGTACTTC
size: NA
D: TRBD1
J: TRBJ2-4
V: TRBV27

CDR3: CASSARDRVIHEQYF
DNA: TGTGCCAGCAGCGCCCGGGACAGGGTAATCCACGAGCAGTACTTC
size: NA
D: TRBD1
J: TRBJ2-7
V: TRBV9

CDR3: CASSPRGRGNTEAFF
DNA: TGTGCCAGCAGCCCCAGGGGTAGGGGAAACACTGAAGCTTTCTTT
size: NA
D: NA
J: TRBJ1-1
V: TRBV7-7

CDR3: CASSLWARDSTEQFF
DNA: TGTGCCAGCAGCTTATGGGCCCGGGATAGCACTGAGCAGTTCTTC
size: NA
D: NA
J: TRBJ2-1
V: TRBV7-2

CDR3: CASRGWGNEKLFF
DNA: TGCGCCAGCAGGGGTTGGGGCAATGAAAAACTGTTTTTT
size: NA
D: NA
J: TRBJ1-4
V: TRBV5-1

CDR3: CATSRTSGISNTGELFF
DNA: TGTGCCACCAGCAGGACTAGCGGGATATCGAACACCGGGGAGCTGTTTTTT
size: NA
D: TRBD2
J: TRBJ2-2
V: TRBV15

CDR3: CASSPPPRASYNSPLHF
DNA: TGTGCCAGCAGTCCCCCGCCCAGGGCTTCCTATAATTCACCCCTCCACTTT
size: NA
D: NA
J: TRBJ1-6
V: TRBV11-2

CDR3: CASSYQGLEWTEAFF
DNA: TGTGCCAGCAGTTACCAGGGACTCGAGTGGACTGAAGCTTTCTTT
size: NA
D: NA
J: TRBJ1-1
V: TRBV6-5

CDR3: CASRSPRGPNTIYF
DNA: TGTGCCAGCAGGAGTCCCAGGGGGCCTAACACCATATATTTT
size: NA
D: TRBD1
J: TRBJ1-3
V: TRBV27

CDR3: CASSYASGRLEQYF
DNA: TGTGCCAGCAGTTACGCTAGCGGGAGGCTCGAGCAGTACTTC
size: once
D: TRBD2
J: TRBJ2-7
V: TRBV6-5

CDR3: CASSPRTSGDSPLHF
DNA: TGTGCCAGCAGCCCCCGGACATCGGGGGATTCACCCCTCCACTTT
size: NA
D: NA
J: TRBJ1-6
V: TRBV7-9

CDR3: CASSYADRGRYEQYF
DNA: TGTGCCAGCAGTTACGCTGACAGGGGACGGTACGAGCAGTACTTC
size: NA
D: TRBD1
J: TRBJ2-7
V: TRBV6-5

CDR3: CASSYGYSAGGPSYEQYF
DNA: TGTGCCAGCAGTTACGGGTATTCAGCGGGAGGGCCTTCCTACGAGCAGTACTTC
size: NA
D: TRBD2
J: TRBJ2-7
V: TRBV6-2/TRBV6-3

CDR3: CASSQSRVAEAFF
DNA: TGTGCCAGCAGCCAAAGTCGGGTTGCTGAAGCTTTCTTT
size: NA
D: NA
J: TRBJ1-1
V: TRBV3-1/TRBV3-2

CDR3: CASNGPGTSSYEQYF
DNA: TGCGCCAGCAATGGTCCGGGAACCAGCTCCTACGAGCAGTACTTC
size: NA
D: NA
J: TRBJ2-7
V: TRBV4-1

CDR3: CASSLRAGQETQYF
DNA: TGTGCCAGCAGCTTGCGGGCGGGACAAGAGACCCAGTACTTC
size: NA
D: NA
J: TRBJ2-5
V: TRBV5-4

CDR3: CASSTDRVRTDTQYF
DNA: TGTGCCAGTAGTACAGACAGGGTTCGAACAGATACGCAGTATTTT
size: NA
D: TRBD1
J: TRBJ2-3
V: TRBV19

CDR3: CATSRDREGGYEQYF
DNA: TGTGCCACCAGCAGAGATCGGGAAGGGGGCTACGAGCAGTACTTC
size: NA
D: NA
J: TRBJ2-7
V: TRBV15

CDR3: CASSLGPVWGDEQFF
DNA: TGTGCCAGCAGCTTAGGGCCAGTATGGGGCGATGAGCAGTTCTTC
size: NA
D: NA
J: TRBJ2-1
V: TRBV7-2

CDR3: CASSLRGGDQPQHF
DNA: TGTGCCAGCAGCTTGAGGGGGGGAGATCAGCCCCAGCATTTT
size: NA
D: NA
J: TRBJ1-5
V: TRBV5-4

CDR3: CASRRNSPLHF
DNA: TGTGCCAGCAGACGGAATTCACCCCTCCACTTT
size: NA
D: NA
J: TRBJ1-6
V: TRBV6-6